This TCR beta chain derives from a study of glioma-infiltrating T cells after dendritic cell vaccination. Germline CDR1 and CDR2: SGHRS and YFSETQ. The V end lost 6 bases, the J end lost 1 base, and 17 bases lay between the germline ends. This CDR3 region has 17 residues. The assay was immunoSEQ multiplex PCR, and TCRdb's table has in-frame clones only and misses some. The sample lists roughly 100,000 clones; 81% were seen once. J is TRBJ2-6 and V is TRBV5-1, with D maybe TRBD2 (6 bases). This sequence was found in a human donor with glioblastoma. The material was blood, obtained before dendritic cell vaccination. CDR3 amino acids: CASMEGSAPSGANVLTF. For the CDR3, the DNA is TGCGCCAGCATGGAGGGCAGTGCCCCTTCTGGGGCCAACGTCCTGACTTTC.